The sequence of this T cell receptor (beta chain) was determined in a study of beta chain features in type 1 diabetes. The CDR3 has 15 residues. Trimming cost V 0 bases and J 2 bases, with 9 bases left between them. Germline lookup yields CDR1 LGHNA and CDR2 YSLEER. Investigators reverse transcribed all isolated RNA, so they sequenced expressed TCRB transcripts. Sequencing was performed with immunoSEQ multiplex PCR; in TCRdb, only in-frame clones are kept and a portion is missing. The sample shows roughly 150,000 clones, around 10% of them seen only once. The source of this sequence is a young man in good health. What was sequenced was central memory CD4+ T cells from blood. The rearrangement links TRBV4-3 to TRBJ2-3; D is undetermined. The CDR3 here is CASSQEGRPTDTQYF. The CDR3 DNA follows: TGCGCCAGCAGCCAAGAGGGCAGGCCCACAGATACGCAGTATTTT.